These T cell receptor beta chains were read from a single sample in a study of a mutant IDH1 vaccine in newly diagnosed glioma. Here immunoSEQ multiplex PCR was the method, and the copy in TCRdb shows in-frame clones only, minus some. The sample includes roughly 34,000 clones, roughly 50% of them seen just once. These receptors are not linked to any known antigen. This specimen consisted of PBMCs, obtained from a glioma patient whose treatment included an IDH1 peptide vaccine. These receptors originate from a young woman with glioma. Each CDR3 is given with its conserved first and last residue. The D gene is left open where the match is weak. Some rows mark clone size as missing; the rest say once, few, many or name a class of expanded clone.

d_call j_call clone_size v_call cdr3_aa cdr3_nt
- TRBJ2-3 - TRBV7-9 CASSVQGGGTDTQYF TGTGCCAGCAGCGTCCAGGGCGGCGGCACAGATACGCAGTATTTT
TRBD2 TRBJ2-1 - TRBV7-9 CASSEPRGGRMLYNEQFF TGTGCCAGCTCCGAGCCGCGGGGGGGGCGGATGCTCTACAATGAGCAGTTCTTC
- TRBJ1-4 - TRBV5-8 CASSLAETGKVFF TGTGCCAGCAGCTTGGCCGAAACAGGGAAGGTGTTTTTT
TRBD2 TRBJ2-5 - TRBV6-5 CASWERGISETQYF TGTGCCTCTTGGGAGCGGGGGATATCAGAGACCCAGTACTTC
- TRBJ2-3 - TRBV7-3 CASRGGGSTDTQYF TGTGCCAGCAGGGGGGGTGGTAGCACAGATACGCAGTATTTT
- TRBJ2-3 - TRBV2 CASKTGEFTDTQYF TGTGCCAGCAAGACGGGAGAATTCACAGATACGCAGTATTTT
- TRBJ2-1 few TRBV19 CASSIASGDYNEQFF TGTGCCAGTAGTATAGCGAGCGGTGATTACAATGAGCAGTTCTTC
- TRBJ2-4 - TRBV30 CALGHPGNIQYF TGTGCCTTGGGACATCCAGGAAACATTCAGTACTTC
TRBD1 TRBJ2-7 - TRBV30 CAWSVQGGYYEQYF TGTGCCTGGAGTGTACAGGGGGGTTACTACGAGCAGTACTTC
TRBD1 TRBJ1-1 - TRBV6-5 CASSWDRINTEAFF TGTGCCAGCAGTTGGGACAGGATTAACACTGAAGCTTTCTTT